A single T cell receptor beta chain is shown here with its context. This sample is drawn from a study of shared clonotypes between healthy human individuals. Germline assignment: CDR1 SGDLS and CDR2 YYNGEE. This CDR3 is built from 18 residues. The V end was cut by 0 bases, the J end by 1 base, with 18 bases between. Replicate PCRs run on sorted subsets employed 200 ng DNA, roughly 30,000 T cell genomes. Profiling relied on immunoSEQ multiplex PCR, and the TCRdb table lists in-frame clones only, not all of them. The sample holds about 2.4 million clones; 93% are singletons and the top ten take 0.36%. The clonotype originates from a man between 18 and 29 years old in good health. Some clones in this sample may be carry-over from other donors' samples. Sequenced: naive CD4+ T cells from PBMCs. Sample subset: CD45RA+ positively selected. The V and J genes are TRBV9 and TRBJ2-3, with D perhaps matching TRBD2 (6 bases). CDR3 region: CASSVGARGLGGTDTQYF. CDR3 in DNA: TGTGCCAGCAGCGTAGGAGCGCGGGGCCTTGGTGGCACAGATACGCAGTATTTT.